The subject of this entry is one T cell receptor (beta chain). The antigen is not known. The primer mix had 60 Vbeta and 13 Jbeta primers. The data were produced by immunoSEQ multiplex PCR, yet TCRdb's version contains in-frame clones alone and is incomplete. The top ten hold approximately 3% of the sample, which has roughly 100,000 clones, 60% to 80% seen once. The data originate from a study of cytomegalovirus exposure and HLA in healthy donors. Study-wide results and limits: Previously analyzed data showed that most TCR beta V segments were productive at a frequency of about 87% or about 30%. Later, TCR association rates were found to vary by HLA locus, highest for DRB1 and lowest for HLA-C.

The TCR comes from a young man in good health and CMV-seronegative. The sequencing input was PBMCs.

The CDR3 here is CASSLDRTNTEAFF. In nucleotides, the CDR3 is TGTGCCAGTAGTCTGGACAGAACGAACACTGAAGCTTTCTTT. The chain uses TRBV19 and TRBJ1-1; D perhaps matches TRBD1 (6 bases). Per germline, CDR1 LNHDA and CDR2 SQIVND (reference sequence). Trimming left V 5 bases short and J 1 base short, with 11 bases between. The CDR3 runs 14 residues.